This T cell receptor (beta chain) was sequenced during a study of blood T cells in healthy people across ages. Overall study findings and caveats: Naive T cell percentage showed a strong correlation with TCR beta diversity.

Germline V CDR1 and CDR2: MNHEY, SVGEGT. V was trimmed by 6 bases and J by 3 bases, leaving 14 bases between them. This CDR3 spans 14 amino acids. Primers used in a second PCR of roughly 6 to 12 cycles were a sample-barcoded 5' primer and a J-beta primer mix. A tag from a template-switch adaptor with 12 random nucleotides marked each cDNA molecule. Each CDR3 protein is one row after TCRdb ran MiXCR on the 5' RACE reads. The sample lists more than 800,000 distinct CDR3 sequences, about 30% occurring once. This clonotype was seen more than once but under ten times. The antigen is undetermined. Sequenced: blood. The chain combines TRBV6-2 or TRBV6-3 with TRBJ1-2; possibly TRBD1 for D (5 bases). This TCR was sampled from a woman of 80 years or more in good health. The CDR3 DNA is TGTGCCAGCAGACCCTGGACACCAGACTATGGCTACACCTTC. It translates to CASRPWTPDYGYTF.